These T cell receptor beta chains were read from a single sample in a study of CD8 T cells in Susac syndrome. TCRdb reprocessed the immunoSEQ multiplex PCR reads via MiXCR and lists one record per CDR3 protein. The sample records some 120,000 distinct CDR3 sequences, around 96% being singletons. Sequences were obtained from CD4+ T cells from PBMCs. All receptors come from a human donor in good health. The CDR3 runs from the conserved cysteine through the conserved F or W. The D gene is left open where the match is weak. Only part of the rows carry a size: once, few, many, or a class if the clone is expanded.

TGTGCCAGCTCACCACTCGCGACGGTTAGCATGAACACTGAAGCTTTCTTT CASSPLATVSMNTEAFF . TRBJ1-1 TRBV18 .
TGTGCCAGCTCACTACAGGGATTTCCCTACGAGCAGTACTTC CASSLQGFPYEQYF . TRBJ2-7 TRBV18 .
TGTGCCACCAGGAAGGGACAGGGAAGCACAGATACGCAGTATTTT CATRKGQGSTDTQYF . TRBJ2-3 TRBV15 TRBD1
TGTGCCATCCGCCAGCGCGGATTGAACACTGAAGCTTTCTTT CAIRQRGLNTEAFF . TRBJ1-1 TRBV6-2/TRBV6-3 .
TGTGCCATCGAGGCCGGGAGCAATGAGCAGTTCTTC CAIEAGSNEQFF . TRBJ2-1 TRBV10-3 .
TGTGCCAGCAGCTTAACTGTAGCCAAAAACATTCAGTACTTC CASSLTVAKNIQYF . TRBJ2-4 TRBV7-9 .
TGTGCCAGCAGCGTAGGCAGGGGGTCTTACAATGAGCAGTTCTTC CASSVGRGSYNEQFF . TRBJ2-1 TRBV9 TRBD1
TGCAGTGCTAGAGGCTTCCAGGGGGCGATAGATACGCAGTATTTT CSARGFQGAIDTQYF once TRBJ2-3 TRBV20-1 TRBD1
TGTGCCAGCAGCTTAGCGCAGCCTTCCTCTGGAAACACCATATATTTT CASSLAQPSSGNTIYF . TRBJ1-3 TRBV7-2 .
TGTGCCAGCTCACGGGCAGGGGCAATGACAGATACGCAGTATTTT CASSRAGAMTDTQYF . TRBJ2-3 TRBV18 .
TGTGCCACCAGCGCGGGGGACAGGGGAACACAAGAGACCCAGTACTTC CATSAGDRGTQETQYF . TRBJ2-5 TRBV24-1 TRBD1
TGTGCCAGTAGTATACCCCCGGCAGGGCAGAACACTGAAGCTTTCTTT CASSIPPAGQNTEAFF . TRBJ1-1 TRBV19 .
TGTGCCAGCAGTCAGGGCAATTCCCGGGGCGTATACGAGCAGTACTTC CASSQGNSRGVYEQYF once TRBJ2-7 TRBV28 .
TGCGCCAGCAGTGAGAGGCAGGGGGACACCGGGGAGCTGTTTTTT CASSERQGDTGELFF . TRBJ2-2 TRBV10-1 TRBD1
TGCGCCAGCAGCCAGGACTTAAATTCACCCCTCCACTTT CASSQDLNSPLHF . TRBJ1-6 TRBV4-3 .
TGCAGTGCTAGAGAGGGGATGGTGACTGAAGCTTTCTTT CSAREGMVTEAFF once TRBJ1-1 TRBV20-1 .
TGCGCCAGCAGTCAATCTGAGCTCCGGGACATAACCAATCAGCCCCAGCATTTT CASSQSELRDITNQPQHF . TRBJ1-5 TRBV23-1 .
TGCGCCAGCAGCTGGGACCTGGGCGACTATGGCTACACCTTC CASSWDLGDYGYTF . TRBJ1-2 TRBV5-1 .
TGTGCCAGCAGTTATACGGACGGCTCCTACGAGCAGTACTTC CASSYTDGSYEQYF . TRBJ2-7 TRBV2 .
TGCAGTGCTAGCTTATCAAGCGCCGCCTACGAGCAGTACTTC CSASLSSAAYEQYF few TRBJ2-7 TRBV20-1 .
TGTGCCACCAGTCGCGGGGATAGTATGACAGATACGCAGTATTTT CATSRGDSMTDTQYF . TRBJ2-3 TRBV24-1 .
TGTGCCATCAGTGACCACAGCTTTAACACTGAAGCTTTCTTT CAISDHSFNTEAFF . TRBJ1-1 TRBV10-3 .
TGTGCCACCAGCTCGAACCCCCATACGACAGCGTCCTACGAGCAGTACTTC CATSSNPHTTASYEQYF . TRBJ2-7 TRBV24-1 .
TGTGCCAGCACCCAAAAGGGGGCCCAGAGGCCGGCTTTCTTT CASTQKGAQRPAFF once TRBJ1-1 TRBV12-3/TRBV12-4 TRBD1
TGCAGCGTTTATCCCCCGAACACCGGGGAGCTGTTTTTT CSVYPPNTGELFF . TRBJ2-2 TRBV29-1 .
TGTGCCAGCAGAGTTAGAGGAGGGAAGGAAGAGACCCAGTACTTC CASRVRGGKEETQYF . TRBJ2-5 TRBV12-3/TRBV12-4 .
TGTGCCTGGAGCTGGACTAGCGGGAGGGCCCCCGGGGAGCTGTTTTTT CAWSWTSGRAPGELFF . TRBJ2-2 TRBV30 TRBD2
TGTGCCAGCGGCCTTAGCTCCTACGAGCAGTACTTC CASGLSSYEQYF . TRBJ2-7 TRBV2 .
TGCGCCAGCACCTGGACTAGCGGGGATATTAATGAGCAGTTCTTC CASTWTSGDINEQFF . TRBJ2-1 TRBV5-1 TRBD2
TGTGCCACGTTGGACATCCAAGAGACCCAGTACTTC CATLDIQETQYF . TRBJ2-5 TRBV6-2/TRBV6-3 .
TGTGCCAGTACTGGGACTAGCGGGAGTCTCCAAGAGACCCAGTACTTC CASTGTSGSLQETQYF . TRBJ2-5 TRBV19 TRBD2
TGTGCCAGCAGTTTAACAGTTAATCAGCCCCAGCATTTT CASSLTVNQPQHF . TRBJ1-5 TRBV7-2 .
TGCAGCGCAAACCGCTTTCAGGGGGTTGGTGAGCAGTTCTTC CSANRFQGVGEQFF . TRBJ2-1 TRBV29-1 TRBD1
TGCGCCAGCAGCCAGGATTTTCCCGAGACCCAGTACTTC CASSQDFPETQYF . TRBJ2-5 TRBV4-3 .
TGCGCCAGCAGCTTGACAGGTGATTCCTACGAGCAGTACTTC CASSLTGDSYEQYF . TRBJ2-7 TRBV5-1 .
TGTGCCAGCAGGCCAGGGGGCCGTCAGCCCCAGCATTTT CASRPGGRQPQHF . TRBJ1-5 TRBV27 TRBD1
TGCAGTGCTAGTCACCAGGACACAGATACGCAGTATTTT CSASHQDTDTQYF . TRBJ2-3 TRBV20-1 .
TGCGCCAGCAGTTGGGATCACACCGGGGAGCTGTTTTTT CASSWDHTGELFF . TRBJ2-2 TRBV5-1 .
TGTGCCAGCAGCCAAGATAGGGGGAGCTATGGCTACACCTTC CASSQDRGSYGYTF . TRBJ1-2 TRBV3-1 .
TGCAGTGCTCTGGATTCCCCTTATAGCAATCAGCCCCAGCATTTT CSALDSPYSNQPQHF . TRBJ1-5 TRBV20-1 .
TGCGCCAGCAGCCAAGATCCGGGACAGGCCAAGAATGAGCAGTTCTTC CASSQDPGQAKNEQFF . TRBJ2-1 TRBV4-1 TRBD1
TGCGCCAGCAGCTTAGGCAAAAACACTGAAGCTTTCTTT CASSLGKNTEAFF . TRBJ1-1 TRBV5-1 .
TGTGCCAGCAGTGAATTCGGGCAGGGGAACGCCTATGGCTACACCTTC CASSEFGQGNAYGYTF . TRBJ1-2 TRBV6-1 .
TGCAGCGTTGGACTAGCGGGAGTCACCGGGGAGCTGTTTTTT CSVGLAGVTGELFF . TRBJ2-2 TRBV29-1 TRBD2
TGTGCCAGTAGTCCCGAGAGCGCAGGGGCCTATGGCTACACCTTC CASSPESAGAYGYTF . TRBJ1-2 TRBV19 .
TGTGCCAGCTCACCGAAGATAGAGACCCAGTACTTC CASSPKIETQYF . TRBJ2-5 TRBV18 .
TGCGCCAGCAGCTTGGTTGGGGATGGTGAGCAGTTCTTC CASSLVGDGEQFF . TRBJ2-1 TRBV5-1 .
TGTGCCAGCAGTGACTCTGCCCGCCGCCTTGGTAGTGGCTACACCTTC CASSDSARRLGSGYTF . TRBJ1-2 TRBV6-4 .
TGCAGTGCTAGCCCCGGGACGGACACTGAAGCTTTCTTT CSASPGTDTEAFF . TRBJ1-1 TRBV20-1 .
TGTGCCAGCAGCTTAAAGGGGGACTGGAGCAATCAGCCCCAGCATTTT CASSLKGDWSNQPQHF . TRBJ1-5 TRBV7-2 .
TGTGCCATCAGAGAAGGGACAGGGCAAGGAAACACCATATATTTT CAIREGTGQGNTIYF . TRBJ1-3 TRBV10-3 TRBD1
TGTGCCAGCAGCTTGGAGGACCACTCCTACAATGAGCAGTTCTTC CASSLEDHSYNEQFF . TRBJ2-1 TRBV7-6 .
TGTGCCAGCAGCTTAGCGAAGACAGGGGTGGAGACCCAGTACTTC CASSLAKTGVETQYF . TRBJ2-5 TRBV7-8 TRBD1
TGCAGTGCTAGTCGGGCACAAGAGACCCAGTACTTC CSASRAQETQYF few TRBJ2-5 TRBV20-1 .
TGCGCCAGCAGCCAAGTAGGCCAGCAGTACAATGAGCAGTTCTTC CASSQVGQQYNEQFF . TRBJ2-1 TRBV4-1 .